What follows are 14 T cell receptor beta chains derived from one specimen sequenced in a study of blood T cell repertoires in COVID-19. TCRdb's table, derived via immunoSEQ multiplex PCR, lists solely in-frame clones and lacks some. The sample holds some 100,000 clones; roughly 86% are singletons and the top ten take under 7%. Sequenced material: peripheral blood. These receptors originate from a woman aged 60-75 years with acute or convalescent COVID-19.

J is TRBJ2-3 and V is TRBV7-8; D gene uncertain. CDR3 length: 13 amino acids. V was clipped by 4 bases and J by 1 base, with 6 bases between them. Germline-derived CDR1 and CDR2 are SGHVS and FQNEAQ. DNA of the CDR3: TGTGCCAGCAGCTGGCTCCGCACAGATACGCAGTATTTT. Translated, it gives CASSWLRTDTQYF.

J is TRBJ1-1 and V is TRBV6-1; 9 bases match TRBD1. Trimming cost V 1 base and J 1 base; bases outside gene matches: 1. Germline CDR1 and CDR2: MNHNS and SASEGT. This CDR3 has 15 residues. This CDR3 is CASSEVTGGNTEAFF. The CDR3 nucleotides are TGTGCCAGCAGTGAAGTGACAGGGGGGAACACTGAAGCTTTCTTT.

This CDR3 is CASSLDRNTEAFF. CDR3 in DNA: TGTGCCAGCTCTCTGGACAGGAACACTGAAGCTTTCTTT. The chain recombines TRBV11-3 with TRBJ1-1; D is perhaps TRBD1 (6 bases). The germline V gene encodes CDR1 SGHNT and CDR2 YENEEA. The CDR3 is made up of 13 amino acids. V was pared by 8 bases and J by 1 base, with 11 bases between.

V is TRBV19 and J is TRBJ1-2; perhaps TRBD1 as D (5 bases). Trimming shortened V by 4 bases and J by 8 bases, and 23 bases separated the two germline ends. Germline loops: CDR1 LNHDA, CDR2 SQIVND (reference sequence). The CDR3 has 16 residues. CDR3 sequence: CASSTQSWGDSGGYTF. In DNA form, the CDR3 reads TGTGCCAGTAGTACCCAGAGTTGGGGGGATTCGGGAGGCTACACCTTC.

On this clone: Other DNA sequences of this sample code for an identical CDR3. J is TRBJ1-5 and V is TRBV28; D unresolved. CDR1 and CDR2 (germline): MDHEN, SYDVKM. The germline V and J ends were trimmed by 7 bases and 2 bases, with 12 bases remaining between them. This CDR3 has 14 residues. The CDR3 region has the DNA TGTGCCAGCACCCTTCAAGGAGGCAATCAGCCCCAGCATTTT. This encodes CASTLQGGNQPQHF.

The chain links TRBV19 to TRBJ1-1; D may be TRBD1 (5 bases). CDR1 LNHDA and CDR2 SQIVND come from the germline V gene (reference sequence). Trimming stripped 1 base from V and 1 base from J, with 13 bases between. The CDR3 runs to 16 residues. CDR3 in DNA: TGTGCCAGTAGTATAGGGGGCGCGTTTCGGAACACTGAAGCTTTCTTT. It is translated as CASSIGGAFRNTEAFF.

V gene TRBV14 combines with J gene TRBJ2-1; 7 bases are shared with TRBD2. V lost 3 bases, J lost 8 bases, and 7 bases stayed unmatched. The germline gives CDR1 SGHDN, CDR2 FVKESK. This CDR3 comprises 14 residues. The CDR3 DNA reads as TGTGCCAGCAGCCAGGGGGGAGGGGTACATGAGCAGTTCTTC. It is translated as CASSQGGGVHEQFF.

The CDR3 DNA reads TGTGCCAGTAGTATACGAACGGGGAACTCCTACAATGAGCAGTTCTTC. Protein product: CASSIRTGNSYNEQFF. The chain links TRBV19 to TRBJ2-1; possibly TRBD2 for D (5 bases). Looked up from germline, CDR1 is LNHDA and CDR2 is SQIVND (reference sequence). The ends were cut back, 2 bases at V and 0 bases at J, with 11 bases in the middle. This CDR3 region has 16 residues.

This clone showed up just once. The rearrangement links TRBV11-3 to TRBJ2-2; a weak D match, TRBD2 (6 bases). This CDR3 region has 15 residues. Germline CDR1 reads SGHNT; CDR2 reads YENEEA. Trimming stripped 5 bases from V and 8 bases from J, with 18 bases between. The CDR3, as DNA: TGTGCCAGCAGCCCTACGGCGGGAAACCGAGGGGAGCTGTTTTTT. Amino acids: CASSPTAGNRGELFF. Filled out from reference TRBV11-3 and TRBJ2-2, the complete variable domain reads EAGVVQSPRYKIIEKKQPVAFWCNPISGHNTLYWYLQNLGQGPELLIRYENEEAVDDSQLPKDRFSAERLKGVDSTLKIQPAELGDSAVYLCASSPTAGNRGELFFGEGSRLTVL.

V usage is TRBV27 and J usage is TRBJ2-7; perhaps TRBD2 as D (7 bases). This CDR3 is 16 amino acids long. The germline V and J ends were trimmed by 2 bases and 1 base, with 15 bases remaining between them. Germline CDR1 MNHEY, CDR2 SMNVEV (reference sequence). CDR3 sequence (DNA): TGTGCCAGCAGTTTACTCGGGGGGCGGGGATCCTACGAGCAGTACTTC. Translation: CASSLLGGRGSYEQYF.

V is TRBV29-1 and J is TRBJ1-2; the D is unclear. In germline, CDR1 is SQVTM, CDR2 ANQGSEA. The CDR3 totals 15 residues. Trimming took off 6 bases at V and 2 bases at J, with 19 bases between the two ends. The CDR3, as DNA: TGCAGCGTCGAGGCCCCACAACAATTCAACTATGGCTACACCTTC. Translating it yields CSVEAPQQFNYGYTF.

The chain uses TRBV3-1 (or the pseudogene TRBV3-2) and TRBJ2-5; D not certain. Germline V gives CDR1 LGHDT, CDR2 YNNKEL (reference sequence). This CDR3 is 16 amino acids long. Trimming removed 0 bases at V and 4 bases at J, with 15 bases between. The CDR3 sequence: CASSQDLAIKRETQYF. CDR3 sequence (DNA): TGTGCCAGCAGCCAAGATCTCGCCATCAAGAGAGAGACCCAGTACTTC.

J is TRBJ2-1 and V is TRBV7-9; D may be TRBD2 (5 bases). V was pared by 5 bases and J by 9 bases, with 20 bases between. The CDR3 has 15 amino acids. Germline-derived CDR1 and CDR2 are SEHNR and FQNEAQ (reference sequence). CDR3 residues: CASSAGLRIMFEQFF. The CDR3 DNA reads TGTGCCAGCAGCGCCGGACTCCGTATCATGTTTGAGCAGTTCTTC.

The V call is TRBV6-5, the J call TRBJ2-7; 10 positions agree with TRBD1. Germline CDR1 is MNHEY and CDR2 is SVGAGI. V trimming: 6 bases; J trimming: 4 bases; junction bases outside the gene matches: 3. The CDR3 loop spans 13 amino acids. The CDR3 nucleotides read TGTGCCAGCAGGAGACAGGGGGCTTACGAGCAGTACTTC. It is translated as CASRRQGAYEQYF.